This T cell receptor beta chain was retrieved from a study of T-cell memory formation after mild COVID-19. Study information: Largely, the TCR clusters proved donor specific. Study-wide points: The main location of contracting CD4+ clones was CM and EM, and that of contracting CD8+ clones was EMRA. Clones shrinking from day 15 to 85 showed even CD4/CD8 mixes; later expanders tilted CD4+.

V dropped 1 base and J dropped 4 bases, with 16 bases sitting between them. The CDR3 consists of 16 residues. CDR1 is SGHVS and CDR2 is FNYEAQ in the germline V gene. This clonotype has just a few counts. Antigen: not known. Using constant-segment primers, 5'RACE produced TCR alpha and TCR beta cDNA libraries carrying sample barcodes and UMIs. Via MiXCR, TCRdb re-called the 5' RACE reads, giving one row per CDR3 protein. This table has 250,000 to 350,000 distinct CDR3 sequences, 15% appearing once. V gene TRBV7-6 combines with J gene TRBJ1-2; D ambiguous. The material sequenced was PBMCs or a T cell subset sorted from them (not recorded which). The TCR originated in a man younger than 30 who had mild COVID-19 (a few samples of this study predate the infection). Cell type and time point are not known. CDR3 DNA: TGTGCCAGCAGCTTAGGTGCCGGGGTGGAAAGCTATGGCTACACCTTC. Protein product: CASSLGAGVESYGYTF.